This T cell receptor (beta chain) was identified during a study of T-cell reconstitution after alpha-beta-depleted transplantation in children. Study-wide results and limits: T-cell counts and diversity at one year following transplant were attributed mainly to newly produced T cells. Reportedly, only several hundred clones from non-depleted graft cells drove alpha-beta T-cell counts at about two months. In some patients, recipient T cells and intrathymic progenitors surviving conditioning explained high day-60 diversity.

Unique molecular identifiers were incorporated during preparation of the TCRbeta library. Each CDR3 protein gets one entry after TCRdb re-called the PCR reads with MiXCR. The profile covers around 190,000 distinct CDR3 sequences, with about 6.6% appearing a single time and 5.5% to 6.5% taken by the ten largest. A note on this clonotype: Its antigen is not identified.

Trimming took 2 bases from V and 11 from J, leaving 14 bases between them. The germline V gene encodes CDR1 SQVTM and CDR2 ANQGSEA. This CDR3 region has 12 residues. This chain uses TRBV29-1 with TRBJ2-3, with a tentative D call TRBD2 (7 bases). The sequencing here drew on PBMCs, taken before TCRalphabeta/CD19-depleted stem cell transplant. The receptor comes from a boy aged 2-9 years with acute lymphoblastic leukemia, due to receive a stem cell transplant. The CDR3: CSVEFGGGRQYF. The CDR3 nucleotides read TGCAGCGTTGAATTCGGGGGCGGGAGGCAGTATTTT.